This passage covers 20 T cell receptor beta chains from one sample sequenced in a study of shared clonotypes between healthy human individuals. This table comes from immunoSEQ multiplex PCR, and its TCRdb copy is limited to in-frame clones, with some not included. The sample carries about a million clones, 65% to 75% recorded once. The sequencing input was memory CD4+ T cells sorted from blood. The subset is: CD45RA-negative fraction. These receptors originate from a young man in good health.

The rearrangement joins TRBV6-5 to TRBJ2-4, with a tentative D call TRBD2 (5 bases). Per germline, CDR1 MNHEY and CDR2 SVGAGI. The CDR3 extends over 15 amino acids. V was trimmed by 0 bases and J by 6 bases, leaving 12 bases between them. CDR3 bases: TGTGCCAGCAGTTACTCTGTGGGAGAGATAAACATTCAGTACTTC. Amino acids: CASSYSVGEINIQYF.

This chain connects TRBV23-1 to TRBJ2-7, with 7 bases lining up with TRBD1. TRBV23-1 is designated an ORF whose function remains uncertain. This CDR3 has 12 amino acids. The V and J ends lost 7 bases and 5 bases, in that order; junction bases with no gene match: 5. The CDR3 region has the DNA TGCGCCAGCACTCCCGGACAGGACGAGCAGTACTTC. Translated, it gives CASTPGQDEQYF.

V gene TRBV30 combines with J gene TRBJ1-2; D remains unclear. The germline CDR1 and CDR2 sequences are GTSNPN and SVGIG (reference sequence). Trimming removed 4 bases from V and 7 bases from J, with 16 bases in between. The CDR3 has 13 amino acids. CDR3 sequence reads: CAWTPLEKGGYTF. The CDR3 region has the DNA TGTGCCTGGACCCCACTCGAGAAGGGTGGCTACACCTTC. Full variable domain (outside the CDR3, taken from reference TRBV30 and TRBJ1-2): SQTIHQWPATLVQPVGSPLSLECTVEGTSNPNLYWYRQAAGRGLQLLFYSVGIGQISSEVPQNLSASRPQDRQFILSSKKLLLSDSGFYLCAWTPLEKGGYTFGSGTRLTVV.

The J gene is TRBJ2-7, the V gene TRBV13; D might be TRBD2 (5 bases). V lost 5 bases and J 1 base, leaving 21 bases between the germline ends. The CDR3 totals 17 residues. Germline CDR1 and CDR2: PRHDT and FYEKMQ (reference sequence). The DNA for the CDR3 is TGTGCCAGCAGCGTGCGTGTCTCAGGACTGGCGTCCTACGAGCAGTACTTC. This sequence encodes CASSVRVSGLASYEQYF. Complete variable domain (other parts from reference TRBV13 and TRBJ2-7): AAGVIQSPRHLIKEKRETATLKCYPIPRHDTVYWYQQGPGQDPQFLISFYEKMQSDKGSIPDRFSAQQFSDYHSELNMSSLELGDSALYFCASSVRVSGLASYEQYFGPGTRLTVT.

The gene calls are TRBV18 and TRBJ1-1, with 9 bases matching TRBD1. Germline trimming cut 4 bases from V and 8 bases from J; bases unmatched to any gene: 11. The CDR3 has 15 residues. Germline CDR1 reads KGHSH; CDR2 reads LQKENI. The CDR3 DNA follows: TGTGCCAGCTCACAGAGAGGGACAGGGATGTTGGAAGCTTTCTTT. As protein: CASSQRGTGMLEAFF.

The rearrangement uses TRBV7-2 and TRBJ2-7; 13 positions agree with TRBD2. The CDR3 extends over 15 amino acids. CDR1 SGHTA and CDR2 FQGNSA come from the germline V gene. V lost 5 bases to trimming and J lost 2 bases; unmatched junction nucleotides: 3. The DNA of the CDR3 is TGTGCCAGCAGCGTACTAGCGGGAGGGCCCTACGAGCAGTACTTC. Translation gives CASSVLAGGPYEQYF.

A few counts support this clone. V and J are TRBV2 and TRBJ1-2, with a weak D call TRBD1 (6 bases). CDR1 is SNHLY, CDR2 FYNNEI, per germline. This CDR3 is 14 amino acids long. V lost 3 bases, J lost 6 bases, and 14 bases lay in between. DNA of the CDR3: TGTGCCAGCAGTGACTTAGGGACAAAGGATGGCTACACCTTC. Its translation: CASSDLGTKDGYTF.

The chain employs TRBV19 and TRBJ1-2; the D gene is possibly TRBD1 (6 bases). CDR3 length equals 14 residues. Between the trimmed V and J ends, which lost 7 bases and 0 bases, there was a span of 12 bases. Germline CDR1 is LNHDA and CDR2 is SQIVND (reference sequence). The CDR3 here is CASTVDSANYGYTF. The CDR3 DNA sequence: TGTGCCAGTACTGTGGACAGCGCTAACTATGGCTACACCTTC.

The gene calls are TRBV4-1 and TRBJ2-7, with D possibly TRBD2 on 7 matching bases. The germline V and J ends were trimmed by 1 base and 2 bases, with 21 bases remaining between them. The CDR3 extends over 18 amino acids. The germline CDR1 and CDR2 sequences are MGHRA and YSYEKL. CDR3 coding DNA: TGCGCCAGCAGCCAAGCGGGGAGGGGGGCAGGCCGTACCTACGAGCAGTACTTC. Encoded protein: CASSQAGRGAGRTYEQYF.

This clone was seen only a few times. The rearrangement links TRBV10-2 to TRBJ2-1; no clear D gene. Germline V gene lookup returns CDR1 WSHSY and CDR2 SAAADI. V was pared by 4 bases and J by 3 bases, with 10 bases between. This CDR3 spans 14 amino acids. CDR3 sequence: CASSVGEYYNEQFF. The CDR3 region has the DNA TGCGCCAGCAGTGTGGGCGAGTACTACAATGAGCAGTTCTTC.

This chain links TRBV6-6 with TRBJ1-5; 7 bases are a match to TRBD1. The CDR3 length is 15 residues. V shed 5 bases and J 8 bases; nucleotides not matched to a gene: 12. The germline CDR1 and CDR2 sequences are MNHNY and SVGAGI (reference sequence). The CDR3 sequence: CASSRNAGTAEPQHF. CDR3 nucleotide sequence: TGTGCCAGCAGTCGCAACGCCGGGACAGCAGAGCCCCAGCATTTT.

V is TRBV7-9 and J is TRBJ2-1, with 8 bases matching TRBD2. Germline loops: CDR1 SEHNR, CDR2 FQNEAQ (reference sequence). The V segment lost 5 bases and the J segment 4 bases; nucleotides outside the gene matches: 13. The CDR3 has 17 residues. CDR3 sequence: CASSQKASGLGYNEQFF. The CDR3 DNA sequence: TGTGCCAGCAGCCAAAAGGCTAGCGGGCTTGGGTACAATGAGCAGTTCTTC.

The rearrangement joins TRBV19 to TRBJ1-5; D unclear. The ends were cut back, 6 bases at V and 1 base at J, with 13 bases in the middle. In germline, CDR1 is LNHDA, CDR2 SQIVND (reference sequence). The CDR3 has 15 amino acids. The CDR3 region is CASSLTEGSNQPQHF. CDR3 nucleotide sequence: TGTGCCAGTAGCCTCACCGAAGGGAGCAATCAGCCCCAGCATTTT.

This clone has only a few counts. The same CDR3 arises from other DNA sequences in this sample as well. The chain uses TRBV5-1 and TRBJ1-4; D is ambiguous. V lost 1 base, J lost 0 bases, and 7 bases lay in between. The CDR3 contains 15 residues. CDR1 is SGHRS and CDR2 is YFSETQ in the germline V gene. The CDR3 DNA reads TGCGCCAGCAGCTTGACCGAGACAACTAATGAAAAACTGTTTTTT. Protein sequence: CASSLTETTNEKLFF.

This clone was counted between two and nine times. The V gene is TRBV9, the J gene TRBJ1-1; tentative D call: TRBD1 (5 bases). CDR3 length: 16 residues. V lost 3 bases, J lost 1 base, and 16 bases lay in between. Germline assignment: CDR1 SGDLS and CDR2 YYNGEE. CDR3 nucleotide sequence: TGTGCCAGCAGCGCCCCAGGGTTGGTCCAGAACACTGAAGCTTTCTTT. Encoded protein: CASSAPGLVQNTEAFF.

This clone was detected only once. This chain links TRBV11-1 with TRBJ2-5; D not certain. The ends were cut back, 1 base at V and 4 bases at J, with 13 bases in the middle. Looked up from germline, CDR1 is SGHAT and CDR2 is FQDESV (reference sequence). This CDR3 spans 15 amino acids. CDR3 sequence: CASSLVGSTIETQYF. CDR3 nucleotides: TGTGCCAGCAGCTTAGTCGGCAGCACCATAGAGACCCAGTACTTC.

The rearrangement uses TRBV2 and TRBJ2-3; TRBD2 might be the D (5 bases). The V gene's germline CDR1 is SNHLY and CDR2 FYNNEI. V was shortened by 4 bases and J by 5 bases, with 10 bases between the two germline ends. This CDR3 region has 13 residues. This CDR3 is CASSVSGRDTQYF. CDR3 DNA: TGTGCCAGCAGTGTCTCGGGGAGAGATACGCAGTATTTT.

This chain connects TRBV2 to TRBJ1-1; D uncertain. In germline, CDR1 is SNHLY, CDR2 FYNNEI. Trimming left V 2 bases short and J 4 bases short, with 8 bases between. This CDR3 is 13 amino acids long. CDR3 region: CASSERRTTEAFF. Written as DNA, the CDR3 is TGTGCCAGCAGTGAACGAAGGACCACTGAAGCTTTCTTT.

This clone turned up a few times. The chain has TRBV5-1 and TRBJ2-2; a possible D gene is TRBD1 (6 bases). Germline V lookup: CDR1 SGHRS, CDR2 YFSETQ. V lost 6 bases to trimming and J lost 5 bases, with 11 bases between them. The CDR3 extends over 13 amino acids. The CDR3 DNA reads as TGCGCCAGCACAAATACAGGGACCGGGGAGCTGTTTTTT. Residues: CASTNTGTGELFF.

The chain joins TRBV5-5 to TRBJ2-5; 7 nucleotides line up with TRBD1. The CDR3 loop spans 17 amino acids. Germline values: CDR1 SGHKS, CDR2 YYEKEE (reference sequence). V lost 0 bases and J lost 5; bases outside the gene matches: 13. The CDR3 nucleotides are TGTGCCAGCAGCTTGGACTACGGACAGGAGGTGGCGGAGACCCAGTACTTC. Residues: CASSLDYGQEVAETQYF.